One sample yielded the 19 T cell receptor beta chains listed below, sequenced in a study of graft-versus-host responses after intestinal transplantation. Both intraepithelial and lamina propria lymphocytes were released by processing graft tissue. Sequenced by immunoSEQ multiplex PCR; TCRdb stores in-frame clones only, minus some. The sample records some 13,000 clones, 74% being singletons. The specimen was ileum tissue, collected 16 days after intestinal transplant. The receptors stem from a human patient who received an intestinal transplant, so some T cells may come from the graft donor.

The genes are TRBV4-1 and TRBJ2-2, with 11 bases that match TRBD2. The J segment lost 7 bases and the V segment lost 4 bases, leaving 8 bases of the junction unmatched. From germline, CDR1 is MGHRA and CDR2 YSYEKL. CDR3 length: 16 residues. CDR3 nucleotides: TGCGCCAGCAGCCCCTTAGCGGGAGGGCCCGACGGGGAGCTGTTTTTT. Amino acid sequence: CASSPLAGGPDGELFF.

The V gene is TRBV28, the J gene TRBJ1-5, with a weak D call TRBD1 (5 bases). This CDR3 has 15 residues. Germline CDR1 MDHEN, CDR2 SYDVKM. V gave up 3 bases and J gave up 7 bases, with 16 bases separating them. CDR3 coding DNA: TGTGCCAGCAGTTTGCTGGGGATGGGGCACCAGCCCCAGCATTTT. Its protein product is CASSLLGMGHQPQHF.

V usage is TRBV19 and J usage is TRBJ1-2; TRBD1 matches at 9 bases. V dropped 6 bases and J dropped 5; count of bases not matched to a gene: 7. Germline values: CDR1 LNHDA, CDR2 SQIVND (reference sequence). The CDR3 consists of 14 residues. CDR3 DNA sequence: TGTGCCAGTAGGCACAGGGGGCGTCTATATGGCTACACCTTC. The encoded protein is CASRHRGRLYGYTF.

This rearrangement joins TRBV2 to TRBJ2-7; 10 bases line up with TRBD2. With 5 bases clipped from V and 0 bases from J, the junction kept 7 bases outside the gene matches. The germline CDR1 and CDR2 sequences are SNHLY and FYNNEI. This CDR3 has 16 residues. The CDR3 DNA reads TGTGCCAGCAGTAAGGCTAGCGGGAGTCACTCCTACGAGCAGTACTTC. It codes for CASSKASGSHSYEQYF.

This rearrangement joins TRBV28 to TRBJ2-7; D is ambiguous. CDR3 length equals 11 residues. Trimming removed 2 bases at V and 4 bases at J, with 3 bases between. Germline-derived CDR1 and CDR2 are MDHEN and SYDVKM. The CDR3 nucleotides read TGTGCCAGCAGTTTACAATACGAGCAGTACTTC. As protein: CASSLQYEQYF.

This chain connects TRBV27 to TRBJ1-2; no clear D. The germline V and J ends were trimmed by 5 bases and 6 bases, with 13 bases remaining between them. Germline CDR1 and CDR2: MNHEY and SMNVEV (reference sequence). The CDR3 has 13 amino acids. For the CDR3, the DNA is TGTGCCAGCAGTCACGGGGTCGGGAATGGCTACACCTTC. It is translated as CASSHGVGNGYTF.

The chain links TRBV2 to TRBJ2-1; 8 bases are a match to TRBD2. The CDR3 is 15 amino acids. From germline, CDR1 is SNHLY and CDR2 FYNNEI. The junction had 2 bases not matched to a gene; V was cut back by 0 bases and J by 4 bases. CDR3 nucleotide sequence: TGTGCCAGCAGTGAAGCGCGGGGGGCATACAATGAGCAGTTCTTC. It is translated as CASSEARGAYNEQFF.

This clone turned up a few times. The V call is TRBV7-9, the J call TRBJ1-6; 8 nucleotides agree with TRBD1. The CDR3 sequence is 12 residues long. Germline V gene sequence: CDR1 SEHNR, CDR2 FQNEAQ (reference sequence). The V gene end was trimmed by 6 bases and the J gene end by 11 bases; junction bases not matched to a gene: 3. The CDR3 region is CASRTGATPLHF. Written as DNA, the CDR3 is TGTGCCAGCAGGACAGGGGCGACACCCCTCCACTTT. The variable domain in full, completed from reference TRBV7-9 and TRBJ1-6, reads DTGVSQNPRHKITKRGQNVTFRCDPISEHNRLYWYRQTLGQGPEFLTYFQNEAQLEKSRLLSDRFSAERPKGSFSTLEIQRTEQGDSAMYLCASRTGATPLHFGNGTRLTVT.

The rearrangement uses TRBV21-1 and TRBJ2-3; the table names TRBD1, a call not compared with the DNA. TRBV21-1 is given as a pseudogene. CDR3 length equals 17 residues. CDR3 coding DNA: TGTGCCAGCAGCCCCCAACGGACAGGGAAGGGCACAGATACGCAGTATTTT. Translating gives CASSPQRTGKGTDTQYF.

In this sample, this clone turned up a few times. V and J are TRBV6-6 and TRBJ1-6; D possibly corresponds to TRBD1 (5 bases). CDR1 and CDR2 from the germline V gene are MNHNY and SVGAGI (reference sequence). The length of the CDR3 is 16 residues. The V end was cut by 5 bases, the J end by 0 bases, with 11 bases between. CDR3 nucleotides: TGTGCCAGCAGTCCCCCCGACAGCTCCTATAATTCACCCCTCCACTTT. This gives the protein CASSPPDSSYNSPLHF.

This rearrangement joins TRBV7-3 to TRBJ2-3; weak D call: TRBD2 (6 bases). The CDR3 totals 17 residues. Trimming took off 0 bases at V and 4 bases at J, with 17 bases between the two ends. Germline V gene lookup returns CDR1 SGHTA and CDR2 FQGTGA. The CDR3 nucleotides read TGTGCCAGCAGCTTAACAGGAGGGATTCCCCTCCCAGATACGCAGTATTTT. It yields the protein CASSLTGGIPLPDTQYF.

V gene TRBV19 combines with J gene TRBJ2-3; TRBD1 agrees at 8 bases. V lost 5 bases, J lost 7 bases, and 8 bases stayed unmatched. CDR3 length: 14 amino acids. Germline V gene data show CDR1 as LNHDA and CDR2 as SQIVND (reference sequence). The chain's CDR3 is CASSGAGGLYTQYF. The CDR3, as DNA: TGTGCCAGTAGTGGAGCAGGGGGCTTATATACGCAGTATTTT.

This chain uses TRBV28 with TRBJ1-1; no firm D call. This CDR3 contains 13 residues. V dropped 4 bases and J dropped 1 base, with 7 bases sitting between them. Looked up from germline, CDR1 is MDHEN and CDR2 is SYDVKM. CDR3 sequence reads: CASSWAQNTEAFF. The CDR3 nucleotides are TGTGCCAGCAGTTGGGCTCAGAACACTGAAGCTTTCTTT.

This clone occurred once. This rearrangement joins TRBV5-1 to TRBJ2-2, with 9 bases aligning to TRBD1. Unmatched junction bases numbered 8, after V lost 1 base and J lost 7 bases. The CDR3 extends over 16 amino acids. Germline CDR1 and CDR2: SGHRS and YFSETQ. CDR3 amino acids: CASSLSQQGAGGELFF. As DNA, the CDR3 is TGCGCCAGCAGCTTGTCCCAACAGGGGGCCGGCGGGGAGCTGTTTTTT.

By sample share, this clone is medium-sized. This chain connects TRBV13 to TRBJ1-6; 7 bases match TRBD1. CDR1 and CDR2 from the germline V gene are PRHDT and FYEKMQ (reference sequence). This CDR3 is 16 amino acids long. V shed 5 bases and J 6 bases; nucleotides not matched to a gene: 10. DNA of the CDR3: TGTGCCAGCAGCCCCCAGGGGGAATCTATTAATTCACCCCTCCACTTT. This gives the protein CASSPQGESINSPLHF.

The genes are TRBV6-1 and TRBJ1-2, with 8 bases identical to TRBD1. The V gene end was trimmed by 4 bases and the J gene end by 4 bases; junction bases not matched to a gene: 11. The CDR3 has 16 residues. Germline V gene data show CDR1 as MNHNS and CDR2 as SASEGT. CDR3 sequence (DNA): TGTGCCAGCAGTGCCGACGGCGGACAGGGCGGCTATGGCTACACCTTC. Translated: CASSADGGQGGYGYTF.

This chain connects TRBV27 to TRBJ2-7; TRBD1 might be the D (6 bases). The CDR3 contains 13 residues. CDR1 is MNHEY and CDR2 is SMNVEV in the germline V gene (reference sequence). V was trimmed by 3 bases and J by 1 base, leaving 7 bases between them. CDR3 loop: CASSFGQSYEQYF. For the CDR3, the DNA is TGTGCCAGCAGTTTCGGACAGTCCTACGAGCAGTACTTC.

A few counts support this clone. This chain uses TRBV5-4 with TRBJ2-7, with 10 nucleotides matching TRBD2. Germline V gene lookup returns CDR1 SGHNT and CDR2 YYREEE (reference sequence). Trimming removed 3 bases from V and 3 bases from J; junction bases left unmatched: 3. The CDR3 is made up of 14 amino acids. The CDR3 loop is CASSSGLAVYEQYF. CDR3 DNA sequence: TGTGCCAGCAGCTCAGGACTAGCGGTCTACGAGCAGTACTTC.

The chain carries TRBV29-1 and TRBJ2-5; D not resolved. This CDR3 region has 10 residues. The germline V gene encodes CDR1 SQVTM and CDR2 ANQGSEA. With 4 bases removed from V and 5 bases from J, the gap between germline ends came to 5 bases. The CDR3 DNA is TGCAGCGTTGTCGGGGAGACCCAGTACTTC. Its protein product is CSVVGETQYF.